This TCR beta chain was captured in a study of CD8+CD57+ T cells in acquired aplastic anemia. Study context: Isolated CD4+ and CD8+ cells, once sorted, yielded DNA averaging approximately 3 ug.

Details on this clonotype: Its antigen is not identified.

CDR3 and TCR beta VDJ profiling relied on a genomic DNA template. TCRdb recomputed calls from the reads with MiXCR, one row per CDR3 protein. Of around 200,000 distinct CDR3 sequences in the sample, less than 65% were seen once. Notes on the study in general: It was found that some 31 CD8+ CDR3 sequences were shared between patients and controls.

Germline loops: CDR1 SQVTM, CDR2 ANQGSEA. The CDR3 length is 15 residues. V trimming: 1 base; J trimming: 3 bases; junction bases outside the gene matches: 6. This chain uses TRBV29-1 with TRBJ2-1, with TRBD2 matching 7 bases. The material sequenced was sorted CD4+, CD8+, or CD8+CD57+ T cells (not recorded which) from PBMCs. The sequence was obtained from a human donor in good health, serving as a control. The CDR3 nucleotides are TGCAGCGTTGAAGGGCAGTCGGGGGGCTACAATGAGCAGTTCTTC. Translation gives CSVEGQSGGYNEQFF.